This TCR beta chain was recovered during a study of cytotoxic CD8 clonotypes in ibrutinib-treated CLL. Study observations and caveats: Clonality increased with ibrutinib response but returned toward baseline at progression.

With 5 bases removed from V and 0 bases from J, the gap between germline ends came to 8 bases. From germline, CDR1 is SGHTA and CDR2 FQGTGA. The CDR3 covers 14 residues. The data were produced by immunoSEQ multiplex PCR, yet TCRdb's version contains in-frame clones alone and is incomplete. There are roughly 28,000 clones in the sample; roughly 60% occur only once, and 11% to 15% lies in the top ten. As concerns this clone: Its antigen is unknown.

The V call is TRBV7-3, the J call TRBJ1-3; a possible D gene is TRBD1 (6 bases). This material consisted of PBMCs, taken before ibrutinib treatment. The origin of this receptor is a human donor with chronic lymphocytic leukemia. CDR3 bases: TGTGCCAGCAGCCCGGACAGCTCTGGAAACACCATATATTTT. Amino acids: CASSPDSSGNTIYF.